The 22 T cell receptor beta chains below were found in one sample sequenced in a study of immune evolution from preneoplasia to lung adenocarcinoma. Some clones are missing from TCRdb's copy, which holds only in-frame ones; the method was immunoSEQ multiplex PCR. The sample lists thousands of clones, approximately 75% seen once, with 7.5% to 9% in the top ten. Sequencing was done on a sample of FFPE adjacent normal lung tissue. The source of these receptors is a person aged 55-80 years with lung adenocarcinoma.

The chain joins TRBV2 to TRBJ2-7; D unclear. The V gene lost 4 bases and the J gene lost 4 bases, with 5 bases spanning the gap. From germline, CDR1 is SNHLY and CDR2 FYNNEI. This CDR3 spans 11 amino acids. The CDR3 spells CASSVQYEQYF. CDR3 DNA: TGTGCCAGCAGTGTTCAATACGAGCAGTACTTC.

The V and J genes are TRBV29-1 and TRBJ2-3; tentatively, D is TRBD1 (6 bases). Looked up from germline, CDR1 is SQVTM and CDR2 is ANQGSEA. Trimming left V 1 base short and J 5 bases short, with 16 bases between. This CDR3 is built from 15 residues. CDR3: CSVEVEAGEGDTQYF. CDR3 in DNA: TGCAGCGTTGAAGTTGAGGCAGGGGAAGGAGATACGCAGTATTTT.

The chain links TRBV27 to TRBJ2-2; 8 nucleotides align to TRBD1. The CDR3 is 15 residues long. Per the germline V gene, CDR1 is MNHEY and CDR2 is SMNVEV (reference sequence). Trimming removed 6 bases from V and 0 bases from J; junction bases left unmatched: 3. The CDR3, as DNA: TGTGCCAGCAGGACGACAGGGGCGAACACCGGGGAGCTGTTTTTT. Protein: CASRTTGANTGELFF.

The V gene is TRBV29-1, the J gene TRBJ2-2, with 10 bases fitting TRBD1. CDR1 and CDR2 from the germline V gene are SQVTM and ANQGSEA. The V gene end was trimmed by 4 bases and the J gene end by 4 bases; junction bases not matched to a gene: 18. The CDR3 contains 19 residues. CDR3 protein: CSVVFRDRGPPASTGELFF. CDR3 DNA sequence: TGCAGCGTTGTCTTTAGGGACAGGGGACCTCCCGCCTCCACCGGGGAGCTGTTTTTT.

This clone was found a few times. The V call is TRBV5-6, the J call TRBJ2-5; 10 bases are a match to TRBD2. Germline V gene data show CDR1 as SGHDT and CDR2 as YYEEEE. The CDR3 runs 17 residues. The junction had 8 bases not matched to a gene; V was cut back by 0 bases and J by 3 bases. The CDR3 region has the DNA TGTGCCAGCAGCTTGGGGGGGCTAGCGGGAGCCGAAGAGACCCAGTACTTC. Protein sequence: CASSLGGLAGAEETQYF.

The chain combines TRBV29-1 with TRBJ2-5; no reliable D call. The CDR3 runs 10 residues. V lost 8 bases to trimming and J lost 1 base, with 5 bases between them. Germline CDR1 is SQVTM and CDR2 is ANQGSEA. The CDR3 sequence: CSIRQETQYF. CDR3 sequence (DNA): TGCAGCATCCGCCAAGAGACCCAGTACTTC.

The gene calls are TRBV15 and TRBJ2-3; TRBD1 aligns across 9 bases. Germline V CDR1 and CDR2: LNHNV, YYDKDF (reference sequence). CDR3 size: 17 residues. The ends lost 1 base at V and 3 bases at J; junction bases unmatched: 8. In DNA form, the CDR3 reads TGTGCCACCAGCAGAGTTACAGGGGGCTACCCGACAGATACGCAGTATTTT. Translation gives CATSRVTGGYPTDTQYF.

The rearrangement uses TRBV4-2 and TRBJ2-1; TRBD2 aligns across 14 bases. Losses at the gene ends were 4 bases for V and 10 bases for J; bases not matched to a gene: 6. The CDR3 loop spans 15 amino acids. The germline V gene has CDR1 LGHNA and CDR2 YNFKEQ. CDR3 residues: CASSPRLAGGGEQFF. DNA for the CDR3: TGTGCCAGCAGCCCCCGACTAGCGGGAGGGGGGGAGCAGTTCTTC.

This sequence joins TRBV6-6 and TRBJ2-5, with D perhaps TRBD2 (5 bases). CDR1 is MNHNY and CDR2 is SVGAGI in the germline V gene (reference sequence). V lost 4 bases to trimming and J lost 5 bases, with 14 bases between them. This CDR3 has 14 amino acids. The CDR3 here is CASSSLRTLETQYF. The CDR3 DNA reads TGTGCCAGCAGTTCATTAAGGACTTTGGAGACCCAGTACTTC.

There are a few counts of this clone. The rearrangement uses TRBV11-2 and TRBJ1-2, with a possible D match to TRBD1 (6 bases). Germline values: CDR1 SGHAT, CDR2 FQNNGV. The CDR3 sequence is 14 residues long. V dropped 5 bases and J dropped 5 bases, with 15 bases sitting between them. The CDR3 reads CASSHRTDAYGYTF. The CDR3 DNA is TGTGCCAGCAGCCACAGGACAGACGCGTATGGCTACACCTTC.

This chain joins TRBV6-5 and TRBJ2-7; no clear D. Germline loops: CDR1 MNHEY, CDR2 SVGAGI. This CDR3 contains 11 residues. The ends were cut back, 5 bases at V and 7 bases at J, with 9 bases in the middle. The CDR3 DNA reads as TGTGCCAGCAGTACTCTAGGAGAGCAGTACTTC. Translating it yields CASSTLGEQYF.

V is TRBV6-6 and J is TRBJ2-7; the match to TRBD2 covers 10 bases. The CDR3 is made up of 15 amino acids. Trimming cost V 5 bases and J 6 bases; bases outside gene matches: 10. Germline CDR1 MNHNY, CDR2 SVGAGI (reference sequence). The CDR3 spells CASSPLAGVFGEQYF. Written as DNA, the CDR3 is TGTGCCAGCAGTCCTCTAGCGGGAGTGTTTGGCGAGCAGTACTTC.

The chain carries TRBV27 and TRBJ1-2; D is perhaps TRBD1 (5 bases). This CDR3 comprises 17 residues. Germline assignment: CDR1 MNHEY and CDR2 SMNVEV (reference sequence). Trimming removed 8 bases at V and 0 bases at J, with 22 bases between. In DNA form, the CDR3 reads TGTGCCAGCGGAAGCCTTGGGGCTCGGCGAACTAACTATGGCTACACCTTC. It is translated as CASGSLGARRTNYGYTF.

V gene TRBV30 combines with J gene TRBJ1-2, with a weak D call TRBD1 (5 bases). This CDR3 spans 15 amino acids. The V gene's germline CDR1 is GTSNPN and CDR2 SVGIG (reference sequence). V lost 1 base to trimming and J lost 8 bases, with 20 bases between them. CDR3 region: CAWSARDRGFVGYTF. The DNA for the CDR3 is TGTGCCTGGAGTGCAAGGGACCGTGGATTTGTGGGCTACACCTTC.

The chain recombines TRBV5-5 with TRBJ1-5, with D tentatively TRBD1 (5 bases). CDR1 is SGHKS, CDR2 YYEKEE, per germline (reference sequence). V was clipped by 4 bases and J by 6 bases, with 23 bases between them. This CDR3 is built from 17 residues. The CDR3 loop reads CASSPLPGEGRSQPQHF. The CDR3 region has the DNA TGTGCCAGCAGCCCGCTACCCGGGGAGGGGAGAAGTCAGCCCCAGCATTTT. Full variable domain (outside the CDR3, taken from reference TRBV5-5 and TRBJ1-5): DAGVTQSPTHLIKTRGQQVTLRCSPISGHKSVSWYQQVLGQGPQFIFQYYEKEERGRGNFPDRFSARQFPNYSSELNVNALLLGDSALYLCASSPLPGEGRSQPQHFGDGTRLSIL.

With regard to this clone: This specimen includes other DNA sequences encoding the same CDR3. The J gene is TRBJ1-3, the V gene TRBV6-5, with D perhaps matching TRBD1 (5 bases). Germline-derived CDR1 and CDR2 are MNHEY and SVGAGI. Trimming left V 6 bases short and J 4 bases short, with 13 bases between. This CDR3 contains 14 residues. The CDR3 sequence is CASRPTGGGNTIYF. Written as DNA, the CDR3 is TGTGCCAGCAGGCCCACTGGGGGGGGAAACACCATATATTTT.

The chain couples TRBV12-2 to TRBJ2-7; TRBD2 was called by the table and not checked on the DNA. TRBV12-2 is a pseudogene locus. This CDR3 region has 15 residues. CDR3 protein: CASRLVTAGEREQYF. The DNA for the CDR3 is TGTGCAAGTCGCTTAGTTACAGCGGGAGAACGGGAGCAGTACTTC.

The V and J genes are TRBV29-1 and TRBJ2-7; TRBD1 matches 9 bases. Germline CDR1 reads SQVTM; CDR2 reads ANQGSEA. CDR3 length equals 14 residues. V trimming: 4 bases; J trimming: 3 bases; junction bases outside the gene matches: 7. The CDR3 region has the DNA TGCAGCGTTGTGGGACAGGGCAACTTCTACGAGCAGTACTTC. This gives the protein CSVVGQGNFYEQYF.

This clone is medium-sized by share. The rearrangement links TRBV15 to TRBJ2-5, with TRBD2 identical over 7 bases. The CDR3 is 15 residues long. Germline values: CDR1 LNHNV, CDR2 YYDKDF (reference sequence). Trimming removed 0 bases from V and 6 bases from J; junction bases left unmatched: 7. In nucleotides, the CDR3 is TGTGCCACCAGCAGAGATCAGGGCGGGGGTCAGACCCAGTACTTC. Encoded protein: CATSRDQGGGQTQYF.

For the CDR3, the DNA is TGTGCCAGCTCACCACCGAGGGGAGATACGAACACCGGGGAGCTGTTTTTT. It encodes CASSPPRGDTNTGELFF. This chain connects TRBV18 to TRBJ2-2; either TRBD1 or TRBD2 may fit D (5 bases each). The CDR3 sequence is 17 residues long. The germline CDR1 and CDR2 sequences are KGHSH and LQKENI. Trimming left V 0 bases short and J 0 bases short, with 11 bases between.

The chain links TRBV6-1 to TRBJ1-4; a weak D match, TRBD1 (5 bases). CDR3 length: 15 residues. The germline V gene encodes CDR1 MNHNS and CDR2 SASEGT. Trimming removed 0 bases at V and 5 bases at J, with 10 bases between. The CDR3 DNA follows: TGTGCCAGCAGTGAAGCCACAGGTTGGAATGAAAAACTGTTTTTT. It translates to CASSEATGWNEKLFF.

The gene calls are TRBV21-1 and TRBJ2-1; the tabulated D call, TRBD2, remains unverified against the DNA. TRBV21-1 is a listed pseudogene. The CDR3 extends over 16 amino acids. The CDR3 loop reads CASKLASGDDYNEQFF. In nucleotides, the CDR3 is TGTGCCAGCAAGCTGGCTAGCGGGGATGACTACAATGAGCAGTTCTTC.